The 9 T cell receptor beta chains below were found in one sample sequenced in a study of Graves' ophthalmopathy and Graves' hyperthyroidism. Transcripts of RNA were the source for amplifying TCR beta CDR3 regions. First-round RT-PCR used HTBI primers; second-round multiplex PCR followed. In TCRdb, the multiplex PCR reads were re-called with MiXCR into one record per CDR3 protein. The sample consists of hundreds of thousands of distinct CDR3 sequences, around a fifth of them appearing once. The sample taken for sequencing was peripheral blood. These receptors were taken from a young woman with stable Graves' hyperthyroidism.

The rearrangement links TRBV28 to TRBJ2-2; 10 nucleotides agree with TRBD2. The CDR3 runs to 17 residues. The germline gives CDR1 MDHEN, CDR2 SYDVKM. V lost 5 bases to trimming and J lost 5 bases; unmatched junction nucleotides: 11. DNA for the CDR3: TGTGCCAGCAGTCCTGTGAGCGGGAGGGCCGGTACCGGGGAGCTGTTTTTT. Translating it yields CASSPVSGRAGTGELFF.

This clonotype was seen ten or more times. DNA of the CDR3: TGCAGTGCTAGAGTGTCGGGAAACTCCTACGAGCAGTACTTC. It is translated as CSARVSGNSYEQYF. The chain uses TRBV20-1 and TRBJ2-7; D is perhaps TRBD2 (5 bases). V lost 1 base, J lost 0 bases, and 10 bases lay in between. Germline V gene data show CDR1 as DFQATT and CDR2 as SNEGSKA (reference sequence). This CDR3 contains 14 residues.

This clonotype was recorded many times. The chain joins TRBV6-1 to TRBJ1-1; D uncertain. The germline V gene has CDR1 MNHNS and CDR2 SASEGT. CDR3 size: 13 residues. V was clipped by 5 bases and J by 2 bases, with 9 bases between them. The chain's CDR3 is CASSTGHNTEAFF. The CDR3 region has the DNA TGTGCCAGCAGTACCGGCCATAACACTGAAGCTTTCTTT.

The table lists this clonotype with many counts. The V call is TRBV6-1, the J call TRBJ2-5; 13 positions match TRBD2. This CDR3 contains 17 residues. The V gene end was trimmed by 2 bases and the J gene end by 11 bases; junction bases not matched to a gene: 14. Germline assignment: CDR1 MNHNS and CDR2 SASEGT. CDR3 sequence: CASSEHTSGRAIPKQYF. The CDR3 DNA reads as TGTGCCAGCAGTGAACATACTAGCGGGAGGGCTATCCCCAAACAGTACTTC.

In its sample, this clonotype was seen many times. V gene TRBV3-1 combines with J gene TRBJ2-7; D gene ambiguous. The CDR3 runs 13 residues. Looked up from germline, CDR1 is LGHDT and CDR2 is YNNKEL (reference sequence). Trimming shortened V by 0 bases and J by 6 bases, and 9 bases separated the two germline ends. CDR3 nucleotides: TGTGCCAGCAGCCAAGATAACTGGGGCGAGCAGTACTTC. Translated, it gives CASSQDNWGEQYF.

This clonotype has at least ten counts. This sequence joins TRBV2 and TRBJ2-5; D may be TRBD2 (6 bases). Germline-derived CDR1 and CDR2 are SNHLY and FYNNEI. Trimming left V 2 bases short and J 1 base short, with 8 bases between. The CDR3 sequence is 14 residues long. This CDR3 is CASSESGVQETQYF. CDR3 nucleotide sequence: TGTGCCAGCAGTGAATCGGGGGTCCAAGAGACCCAGTACTTC.

The sample holds many counts of this clonotype. The gene calls are TRBV19 and TRBJ1-5, with D tentatively TRBD1 (6 bases). Between the trimmed V and J ends, which lost 7 bases and 7 bases, there was a span of 20 bases. Looked up from germline, CDR1 is LNHDA and CDR2 is SQIVND (reference sequence). The CDR3 is made up of 15 amino acids. The CDR3 spells CASISEGGLGQPQHF. The CDR3 DNA reads TGTGCCAGTATTTCTGAAGGGGGGCTGGGCCAGCCCCAGCATTTT.

This clonotype was recorded at least ten times. The V gene is TRBV7-2, the J gene TRBJ1-5; D gene unclear. The CDR3 sequence is 13 residues long. Trimming stripped 2 bases from V and 6 bases from J, with 8 bases between. The germline V gene encodes CDR1 SGHTA and CDR2 FQGNSA. CDR3 sequence (DNA): TGTGCCAGCAGCTTACGCCATACTCAGCCCCAGCATTTT. It yields the protein CASSLRHTQPQHF.

This clonotype has a handful of counts. Germline and junction disagree at one end, which may indicate a read error. This rearrangement joins TRBV6-2 or TRBV6-3 to TRBJ2-7, with a weak D call TRBD2 (5 bases). Germline assignment: CDR1 MNHEY and CDR2 SVGEGT. The CDR3 covers 15 residues. The CDR3, as DNA: TGTGCCAGCACCAGCGCCGGGGTCAGCTACTACGATCAGTACTTC. It specifies CASTSAGVSYYDQYF.